The present TCR beta chain was sequenced within a study of blood T cell repertoires in COVID-19. Background on the study: Acute-phase and convalescent COVID-19 samples originated in the United States, Italy and Spain. Sources were T cells, B-cell-depleted T cells, or PBMCs; the material itself was cDNA or gDNA.

Recruited during active infection, patients (from Seattle) were subsequently followed longitudinally. A single count supports this clone. The CDR3 runs to 19 residues. The germline gives CDR1 SGHRS, CDR2 YFSETQ. With V trimmed by 2 bases and J by 2 bases, 13 bases remained unmatched. Data came from immunoSEQ multiplex PCR; TCRdb stores just in-frame clones and leaves some out. The sample carries tens of thousands of clones, just over 90% recorded once. The receptor was isolated from a man aged 45-65 years with COVID-19, enrolled during active disease. The sample comprised peripheral blood. The chain couples TRBV5-1 to TRBJ2-5, with 12 bases matching TRBD2. The CDR3 bases are TGCGCCAGCAGCTTACCCCCTCCGACTAGCGGGAGATATCAAGAGACCCAGTACTTC. This translates into CASSLPPPTSGRYQETQYF.